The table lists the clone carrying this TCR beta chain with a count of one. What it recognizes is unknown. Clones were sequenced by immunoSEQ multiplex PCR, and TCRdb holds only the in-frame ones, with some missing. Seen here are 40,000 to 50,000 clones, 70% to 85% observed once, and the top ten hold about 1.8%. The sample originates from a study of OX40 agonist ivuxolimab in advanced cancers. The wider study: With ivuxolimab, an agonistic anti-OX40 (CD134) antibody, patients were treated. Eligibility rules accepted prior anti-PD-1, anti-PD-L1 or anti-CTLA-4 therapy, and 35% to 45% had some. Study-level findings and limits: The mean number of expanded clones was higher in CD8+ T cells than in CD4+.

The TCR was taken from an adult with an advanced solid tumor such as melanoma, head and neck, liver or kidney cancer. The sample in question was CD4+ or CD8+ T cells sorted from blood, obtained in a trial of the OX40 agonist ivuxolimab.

In DNA form, the CDR3 reads TGTGCCAGCAGCGGAGAACAGGGAGTGGGAGGCTACACCTTC. Translation: CASSGEQGVGGYTF. This sequence joins TRBV9 and TRBJ1-2, with D tentatively TRBD1 (6 bases). Germline values: CDR1 SGDLS, CDR2 YYNGEE. V was trimmed by 3 bases and J by 8 bases, leaving 17 bases between them. CDR3 length equals 14 residues.